This is a list of T cell receptor beta chains from one sample in a study of T cell changes during pregnancy in multiple sclerosis. Profiling relied on immunoSEQ multiplex PCR, and the TCRdb table lists in-frame clones only, not all of them. Of tens of thousands of clones listed, 80% to 95% are singletons. Sequenced material: peripheral blood, taken after pregnancy. The receptors derive from a female donor in good health, enrolled as a control in a pregnancy study. Both conserved end residues are part of each CDR3. Fields, in order: V gene, D gene, J gene, clone size, CDR3 protein, CDR3 DNA. A D gene is named only where the DNA matches it firmly. Rows give clone size only sometimes, using once, few, many, or a class for an expanded clone.

TRBV9,.,TRBJ2-7,.,CASSVVPNLYEQYF,TGTGCCAGCAGCGTAGTCCCCAACTTATACGAGCAGTACTTC
TRBV5-1,TRBD1,TRBJ2-2,.,CASSLGGQATGELFF,TGCGCCAGCAGCTTGGGGGGACAGGCAACCGGGGAGCTGTTTTTT
TRBV11-2,.,TRBJ1-1,.,CAVLTGTEAFF,TGTGCCGTACTTACGGGCACTGAAGCTTTCTTT
TRBV28,.,TRBJ1-5,once,CASSPWGRETNQPQHF,TGTGCCAGCAGTCCTTGGGGTCGGGAAACTAATCAGCCCCAGCATTTT
TRBV28,.,TRBJ1-5,.,CASRPGVRLYQPQHF,TGTGCCAGCAGGCCGGGGGTCCGGTTATATCAGCCCCAGCATTTT
TRBV18,.,TRBJ1-1,.,CASTTAGGTEAFF,TGTGCCAGCACTACGGCGGGAGGTACTGAAGCTTTCTTT
TRBV28,.,TRBJ1-2,.,CASSSGGHDYGYTF,TGTGCCAGCAGTTCGGGGGGACATGACTATGGCTACACCTTC
TRBV15,.,TRBJ2-2,.,CATSRRDSPNTGELFF,TGTGCCACCAGCAGACGAGACAGCCCGAACACCGGGGAGCTGTTTTTT
TRBV30,TRBD1,TRBJ2-1,once,CAWSLKGAFNEQFF,TGTGCCTGGAGTTTGAAGGGGGCGTTCAATGAGCAGTTCTTC
TRBV11-2,.,TRBJ1-5,.,CASSPTRGGQPQHF,TGTGCCAGCAGCCCTACCAGGGGTGGGCAGCCCCAGCATTTT
TRBV5-1,.,TRBJ1-6,once,CASSLAPGENSPLHF,TGCGCCAGCAGCTTGGCCCCAGGGGAGAATTCACCCCTCCACTTT
TRBV10-3,TRBD2,TRBJ2-3,.,CAISGGSRGRVTDTQYF,TGTGCCATCAGTGGGGGATCTCGCGGGAGGGTGACAGATACGCAGTATTTT
TRBV2,.,TRBJ2-3,.,CASGTRDTQYF,TGTGCCAGCGGGACACGGGATACGCAGTATTTT
TRBV11-2,TRBD1,TRBJ1-4,.,CASSWGQGRANEKLFF,TGTGCCAGCAGCTGGGGACAGGGAAGGGCTAATGAAAAACTGTTTTTT
TRBV6-5,.,TRBJ1-2,few,CASSSRREGLDGYTF,TGTGCCAGCAGTTCGCGCAGAGAGGGTCTGGATGGCTACACCTTC
TRBV5-4,.,TRBJ2-7,.,CASSLGGAQKTHEQYF,TGTGCCAGCAGCTTAGGGGGGGCTCAAAAGACCCACGAGCAGTACTTC
TRBV18,.,TRBJ1-1,.,CASSPPQGLGGTEAFF,TGTGCCAGCTCACCACCTCAGGGGCTTGGCGGCACTGAAGCTTTCTTT
TRBV7-9,TRBD1,TRBJ2-1,.,CASSIDETDRAGNEQFF,TGTGCCAGCAGCATTGACGAAACGGACAGGGCAGGCAATGAGCAGTTCTTC
TRBV28,.,TRBJ2-5,once,CASSLRDFYTQETQYF,TGTGCCAGCAGTTTACGGGACTTCTACACCCAAGAGACCCAGTACTTC
TRBV6-6,TRBD1,TRBJ2-4,.,CASSYRGQGAKNIQYF,TGTGCCAGCAGTTACAGGGGGCAAGGTGCCAAAAACATTCAGTACTTC
TRBV5-8,.,TRBJ2-7,.,CASSLGQFYEQYF,TGTGCCAGCAGCTTGGGACAGTTCTACGAGCAGTACTTC
TRBV4-1,.,TRBJ1-1,.,CASSPSGQPLNTEAFF,TGCGCCAGCAGCCCGTCAGGGCAACCTCTGAACACTGAAGCTTTCTTT
TRBV11-2,TRBD2,TRBJ2-1,.,CASSQSTSGSSYNEQFF,TGTGCCAGCAGCCAATCGACTAGCGGGAGCTCCTACAATGAGCAGTTCTTC
TRBV30,.,TRBJ1-6,.,CAWSIISRGARGAPLHF,TGTGCCTGGAGTATTATAAGTCGGGGGGCAAGGGGCGCACCCCTCCACTTT
TRBV6-5,TRBD2,TRBJ2-3,.,CASSPYSGNTDTQYF,TGTGCCAGCAGTCCGTATAGCGGGAACACAGATACGCAGTATTTT
TRBV18,.,TRBJ1-6,few,CATPTGLSNTLHF,TGTGCCACCCCAACGGGACTTAGTAACACCCTCCACTTT
TRBV23-1,TRBD1,TRBJ2-7,.,CASSQKGQGERQPYEQYF,TGCGCCAGCAGTCAGAAGGGACAGGGCGAACGCCAACCCTACGAGCAGTACTTC
TRBV25-1,.,TRBJ2-5,.,CASSEGQGQETQYF,TGTGCCAGCAGTGAGGGGCAGGGCCAAGAGACCCAGTACTTC
TRBV28,.,TRBJ1-2,.,CASSLGQAFYGYTF,TGTGCCAGCAGTTTGGGGCAGGCCTTCTATGGCTACACCTTC
TRBV5-6,.,TRBJ2-3,.,CASSLEGGTDTQYF,TGTGCCAGCAGCTTGGAGGGGGGCACAGATACGCAGTATTTT